This entry lists 14 T cell receptor beta chains sequenced from one sample in a study of blood T cells in healthy people across ages (dated by TCRdb to between 2015 and 2016). Library generation was performed with 5' RACE. A second PCR of roughly 7 to 11 cycles was performed with a sample-barcoded 5' primer and a J-beta primer mix. Starting from the raw public reads, TCRdb applied fastp trimming at Q25, assembled clones with MiXCR and retained in-frame beta chains. Here each entry gathers all rows of one CDR3 protein and keeps the most common genes and DNA. This sample holds 1,800,000 or so distinct CDR3 sequences; approximately 40% were observed only once. The leading ten clones occupy 23% of the sample. Sequencing input: blood. These receptors all come from a human donor in good health.

The table lists this clonotype with a count of one. Possible read error: a much larger clone is one base away. V usage is TRBV2 and J usage is TRBJ2-7, with TRBD2 matching over 9 bases. Per the germline V gene, CDR1 is SNHLY and CDR2 is FYNNEI. The CDR3 is 13 residues long. With 6 bases clipped from V and 2 bases from J, the junction kept 2 bases outside the gene matches. As DNA, the CDR3 is TGTGCCAGCAGAACTAGCGGGCCCTACGAGCAGTACTTC. Its translation is CASRTSGPYEQYF.

This clonotype occurred many times. The chain is built from TRBV20-1 and TRBJ2-1; the D is unclear. Germline V gives CDR1 DFQATT, CDR2 SNEGSKA (reference sequence). The CDR3 has 11 amino acids. Trimming shortened V by 4 bases and J by 5 bases, and 6 bases separated the two germline ends. CDR3 sequence: CSAIGHNEQFF. CDR3 nucleotides: TGCAGTGCTATCGGGCACAATGAGCAGTTCTTC.

The genes are TRBV5-5 and TRBJ2-3; D unresolved. The CDR3 consists of 15 residues. Trimming removed 2 bases from V and 6 bases from J, with 16 bases in between. The germline gives CDR1 SGHKS, CDR2 YYEKEE (reference sequence). In DNA, the CDR3 is TGTGCCAGCAGCTTCCTGACATCCTTGTCGGATACGCAGTATTTT. Translating it yields CASSFLTSLSDTQYF.

This chain links TRBV29-1 with TRBJ2-7; D may be TRBD1 (6 bases). This CDR3 has 14 amino acids. V lost 0 bases and J 1 base, leaving 10 bases between the germline ends. Germline CDR1 SQVTM, CDR2 ANQGSEA. DNA for the CDR3: TGCAGCGTTGAAGACAGGGGATCTTCCTACGAGCAGTACTTC. Translation gives CSVEDRGSSYEQYF.

This clonotype was picked up a small number of times. Germline is not matched at one junction end, which may reflect a read error. The J gene is TRBJ2-1, the V gene TRBV29-1; D gene uncertain. CDR1 and CDR2 (germline): SQVTM, ANQGSEA. The CDR3 length is 15 residues. The chain's CDR3 is CSVEISQSSYNEQFF. The CDR3 DNA is TGCAGCGTTGAGATTTCACAGAGCTCCTACAATGAACAGTTCTTC.

This clonotype was counted between two and nine times. The chain couples TRBV7-2 to TRBJ2-4; weak D call: TRBD2 (5 bases). V was shortened by 5 bases and J by 13 bases, with 21 bases between the two germline ends. The germline V gene encodes CDR1 SGHTA and CDR2 FQGNSA. The CDR3 totals 14 residues. The CDR3 region is CASSLIFKDSPQYF. CDR3 sequence (DNA): TGTGCCAGCAGCCTTATTTTTAAGGACTCCCCGCAGTACTTC.

The chain uses TRBV9 and TRBJ2-5; D remains ambiguous. Germline lookup yields CDR1 SGDLS and CDR2 YYNGEE. V lost 4 bases and J lost 0, with 10 bases in between. The CDR3 totals 14 residues. The CDR3 coding sequence is TGTGCCAGCAGCATTGCATGGGACCAAGAGACCCAGTACTTC. Protein: CASSIAWDQETQYF.

The chain uses TRBV18 and TRBJ1-4; 11 nucleotides match TRBD1. There are 15 residues in the CDR3. The trim removed 8 bases at V and 6 bases at J, leaving 8 bases unmatched. In germline, CDR1 is KGHSH, CDR2 LQKENI. DNA for the CDR3: TGTGCCAGCCCCCAAAGGGACAGGGGGGATGAAAAACTGTTTTTT. Encoded protein: CASPQRDRGDEKLFF.

The V and J genes are TRBV24-1 and TRBJ1-4, with a possible D match to TRBD1 (6 bases). CDR1 is KGHDR, CDR2 SFDVKD, per germline. V lost 3 bases, J lost 5 bases, and 12 bases lay in between. The CDR3 loop spans 15 amino acids. The CDR3 spells CATSDPGTPNEKLFF. DNA of the CDR3: TGTGCCACCAGTGATCCCGGGACACCGAATGAAAAACTGTTTTTT.

Concerning this clonotype itself: A clone one base away is much larger, so this may be a read error. The V gene is TRBV2, the J gene TRBJ2-7; 9 nucleotides align to TRBD1. The CDR3 covers 12 residues. Per the germline V gene, CDR1 is SNHLY and CDR2 is FYNNEI. CDR3 nucleotides: TGTGCCGGCAGTCCGGGACAGGGTTCGCAGTACTTC. Its translation is CAGSPGQGSQYF.

This clonotype was counted only a few times. It may be a read error: a sequence one base away is much more abundant. The chain has TRBV20-1 and TRBJ2-1, with no clear D. Germline lookup yields CDR1 DFQATT and CDR2 SNEGSKA (reference sequence). This CDR3 has 12 residues. The CDR3 DNA follows: TGCAGGGCTAGATCCTCCGGCAATGAGCAGTTCTTC. Its translation is CRARSSGNEQFF.

The rearrangement joins TRBV3-1 to TRBJ2-3; D may match TRBD1 or TRBD2 (5 bases each). Deletions cut 4 bases from V and 2 bases from J, with 13 bases between. This CDR3 has 15 residues. Looked up from germline, CDR1 is LGHDT and CDR2 is YNNKEL (reference sequence). The chain's CDR3 is CASSLSGPDTDTQYF. CDR3 DNA sequence: TGTGCCAGCAGCCTCTCGGGACCTGACACAGATACGCAGTATTTT.

V usage is TRBV29-1 and J usage is TRBJ2-3; tentatively, D is TRBD1 (6 bases). Trimming stripped 7 bases from V and 0 bases from J, with 11 bases between. The CDR3 sequence is 13 residues long. Looked up from germline, CDR1 is SQVTM and CDR2 is ANQGSEA. In nucleotides, the CDR3 is TGCAGCGCCGAGGGGGACAGCACAGATACGCAGTATTTT. Protein sequence: CSAEGDSTDTQYF.

As for this clonotype: Sequence at one end of the junction differs from germline and may be a read error. The chain couples TRBV7-2 to TRBJ2-4; perhaps TRBD2 as D (5 bases). The CDR3 length is 13 residues. Germline loops: CDR1 SGHTA, CDR2 FQGNSA. As DNA, the CDR3 is TGTGCCAACAGCTTAGAGCAGCTAGCAGAGCAGTACTTC. Its protein is CANSLEQLAEQYF.